This is a list of T cell receptor beta chains from one sample in a study of somatic mutations in T cells in chronic GVHD. Profiling relied on immunoSEQ multiplex PCR, and the TCRdb table lists in-frame clones only, not all of them. The sample records about 14,000 clones, 78% being singletons. Source material: Vbeta20-negative CD4+ T cells from blood. These TCRs come from a male patient aged 50 to 59 with chronic graft-versus-host disease. The graft donor may have given rise to some T cells. Both conserved end residues are part of each CDR3. The order of the fields is V gene, J gene, clone size, CDR3 protein. The size of a clone is reported for some rows only, either as once, few or many, or as a class for expanded clones.

TRBV5-4,TRBJ2-3,-,CASSLGLAGSSTDTQYF
TRBV5-4,TRBJ1-1,-,CASSADSYTEAFF
TRBV28,TRBJ1-1,few,CASRPTGGNTEAFF
TRBV18,TRBJ2-7,-,CASSPPSGSVHEQYF
TRBV6-5,TRBJ2-7,few,CASSRDSSPYEQYF
TRBV5-6,TRBJ1-4,few,CASSFGGIDEKLFF
TRBV29-1,TRBJ1-1,-,CSVDVGATEAFF
TRBV19,TRBJ1-1,-,CASSIDNRANTEAFF
TRBV28,TRBJ1-1,-,CASSGGGTEAFF
TRBV29-1,TRBJ2-7,-,CSASGGRDYEQYF
TRBV19,TRBJ1-5,-,CASSLQNNQPQHF
TRBV11-1,TRBJ1-1,few,CASSSPPQDRMNTEAFF
TRBV6-5,TRBJ2-1,-,CASSYSNGRGDNEQFF
TRBV18,TRBJ1-1,few,CASSPSQTGTEAFF
TRBV6-5,TRBJ1-5,-,CASSYSQGDWNQPQHF
TRBV19,TRBJ2-7,-,CASICPRYGYYEQYF
TRBV6-5,TRBJ1-2,-,CASRLDRDYGYTF
TRBV25-1,TRBJ1-2,-,CASSGGQGYGYTF
TRBV6-4,TRBJ2-1,-,CASSREWPGSYNEQFF
TRBV19,TRBJ1-2,-,CASSIRRQYQVYTF
TRBV10-3,TRBJ2-5,-,CAISDLLAGGQETQYF
TRBV5-4,TRBJ2-2,-,CASSPRGGLGTGELFF
TRBV7-9,TRBJ1-2,-,CASSRDRIGYTF
TRBV10-3,TRBJ1-1,few,CAISAQGVANTEAFF
TRBV2,TRBJ2-2,-,CASSGGSTNTGELFF